This T cell receptor (beta chain) stems from a study of shared clonotypes between healthy human individuals. Study overall: The cohort comprised a couple of women and a few men. Their ages spanned 18 to 49 years.

As regards this clone: Its antigen remains unknown.

Methods used by the authors: Sequence data from immunoSEQ were junction-only and lacked quality scores; consequently, filtering differed. Produced via immunoSEQ multiplex PCR; TCRdb's table is partial and in-frame only. The V and J calls and clone size come from that table; D and trimming were worked out from the DNA. The table has about 2.4 million clones, more than 85% seen once. Germline CDR1 is SGHVS and CDR2 is FNYEAQ. Trimming cost V 3 bases and J 0 bases, with 12 bases left between them. There are 16 residues in the CDR3. Overall study results and limits: Estimated richness values were generally larger in naive subsets than in memory subsets.

This receptor was obtained from a man between 18 and 29 years old in good health. Some clones in this sample may be carry-over from other donors' samples. This chain links TRBV7-6 with TRBJ2-1; D perhaps matches TRBD2 (6 bases). Sequencing was done on a sample of naive CD4+ T cells from PBMCs. The subset was: CD45RA+ positively selected. CDR3 sequence reads: CASSFYMGGSYNEQFF. The CDR3 DNA follows: TGTGCCAGCAGCTTTTATATGGGGGGCTCCTACAATGAGCAGTTCTTC. Together with reference TRBV7-6 and TRBJ2-1, the CDR3 gives the full variable domain: GAGVSQSPRYKVTKRGQDVALRCDPISGHVSLYWYRQALGQGPEFLTYFNYEAQQDKSGLPNDRFSAERPEGSISTLTIQRTEQRDSAMYRCASSFYMGGSYNEQFFGPGTRLTVL.